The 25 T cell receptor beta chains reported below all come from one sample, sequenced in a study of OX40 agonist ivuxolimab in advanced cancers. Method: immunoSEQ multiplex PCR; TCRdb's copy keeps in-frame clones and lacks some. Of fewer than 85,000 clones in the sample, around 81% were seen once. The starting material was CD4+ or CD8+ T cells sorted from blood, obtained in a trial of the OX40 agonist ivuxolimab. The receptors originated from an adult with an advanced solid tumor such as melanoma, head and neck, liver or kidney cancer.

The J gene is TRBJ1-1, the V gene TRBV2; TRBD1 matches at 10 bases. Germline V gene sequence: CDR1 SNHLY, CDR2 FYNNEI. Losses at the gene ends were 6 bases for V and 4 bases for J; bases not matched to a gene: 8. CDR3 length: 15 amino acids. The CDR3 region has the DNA TGTGCCAGCAGCTGGGACAGGGGAGGAGGCACTGAAGCTTTCTTT. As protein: CASSWDRGGGTEAFF.

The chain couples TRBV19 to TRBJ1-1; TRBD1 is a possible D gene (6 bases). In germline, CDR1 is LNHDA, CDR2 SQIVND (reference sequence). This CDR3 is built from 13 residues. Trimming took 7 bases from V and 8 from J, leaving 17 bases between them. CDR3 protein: CASTKTRGREAFF. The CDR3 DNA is TGTGCCAGTACCAAAACCAGGGGACGGGAAGCTTTCTTT.

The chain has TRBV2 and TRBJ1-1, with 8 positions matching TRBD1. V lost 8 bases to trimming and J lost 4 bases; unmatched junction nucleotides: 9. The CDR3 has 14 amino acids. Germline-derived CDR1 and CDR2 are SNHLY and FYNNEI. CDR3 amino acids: CASRQGMAGTEAFF. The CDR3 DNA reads TGTGCCAGCCGACAGGGGATGGCGGGCACTGAAGCTTTCTTT.

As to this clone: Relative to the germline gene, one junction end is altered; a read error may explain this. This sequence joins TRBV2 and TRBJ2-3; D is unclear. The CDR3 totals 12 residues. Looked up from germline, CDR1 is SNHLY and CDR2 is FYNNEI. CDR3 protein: CASSEGASPPDF. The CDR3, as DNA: TGTGCCAGCAGTGAAGGGGCGAGCCCCCCCGACTTT.

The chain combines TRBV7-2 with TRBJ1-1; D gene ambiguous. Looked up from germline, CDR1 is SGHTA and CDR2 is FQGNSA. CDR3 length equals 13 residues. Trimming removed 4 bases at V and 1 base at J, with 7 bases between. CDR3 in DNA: TGTGCCAGCAGCTGGGAGAGGAACACTGAAGCTTTCTTT. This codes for CASSWERNTEAFF.

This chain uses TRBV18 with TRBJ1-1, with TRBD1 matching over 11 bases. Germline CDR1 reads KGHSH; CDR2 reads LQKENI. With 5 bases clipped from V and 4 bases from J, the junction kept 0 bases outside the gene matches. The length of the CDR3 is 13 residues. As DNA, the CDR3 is TGTGCCAGCTCAGGGACAGGGGGCACTGAAGCTTTCTTT. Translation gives CASSGTGGTEAFF.

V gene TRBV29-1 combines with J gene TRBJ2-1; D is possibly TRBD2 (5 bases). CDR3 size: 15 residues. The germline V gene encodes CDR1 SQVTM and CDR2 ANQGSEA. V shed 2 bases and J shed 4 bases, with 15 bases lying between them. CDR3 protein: CSVETPRRLYNEQFF. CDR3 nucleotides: TGCAGCGTTGAAACCCCTAGAAGACTATACAATGAGCAGTTCTTC.

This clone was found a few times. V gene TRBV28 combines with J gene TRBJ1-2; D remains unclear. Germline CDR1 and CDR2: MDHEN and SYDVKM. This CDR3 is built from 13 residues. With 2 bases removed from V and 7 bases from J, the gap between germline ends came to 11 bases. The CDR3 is CASSLNGNRGYTF. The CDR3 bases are TGTGCCAGCAGTTTAAATGGCAATCGTGGCTACACCTTC.

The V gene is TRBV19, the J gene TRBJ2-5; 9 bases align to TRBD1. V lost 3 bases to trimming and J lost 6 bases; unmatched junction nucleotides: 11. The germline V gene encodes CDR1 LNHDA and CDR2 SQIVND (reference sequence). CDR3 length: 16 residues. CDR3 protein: CASSMGVQGAVKTQYF. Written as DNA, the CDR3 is TGTGCCAGTAGTATGGGGGTACAGGGGGCCGTCAAGACCCAGTACTTC.

CDR3 DNA: TGTGCCAGCAGCTCCGGGACAGGGGTCGAAAAACTGTTTTTT. Protein product: CASSSGTGVEKLFF. The chain employs TRBV28 and TRBJ1-4, with 10 positions matching TRBD1. The CDR3 sequence is 14 residues long. The V gene's germline CDR1 is MDHEN and CDR2 SYDVKM. The J segment lost 8 bases and the V segment lost 6 bases, leaving 6 bases of the junction unmatched.

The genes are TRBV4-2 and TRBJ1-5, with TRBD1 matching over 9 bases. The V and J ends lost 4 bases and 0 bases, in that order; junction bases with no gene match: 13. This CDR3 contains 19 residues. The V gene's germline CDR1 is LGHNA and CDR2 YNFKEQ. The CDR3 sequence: CASSRNQQGAGVSNQPQHF. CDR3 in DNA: TGTGCCAGCAGCCGGAATCAACAGGGGGCGGGAGTTAGCAATCAGCCCCAGCATTTT.

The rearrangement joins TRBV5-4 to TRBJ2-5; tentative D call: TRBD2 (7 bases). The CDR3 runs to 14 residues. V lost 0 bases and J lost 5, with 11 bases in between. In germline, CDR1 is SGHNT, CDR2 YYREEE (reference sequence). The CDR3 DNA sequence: TGTGCCAGCAGCTTGGGAGGGGGGGAGGAGACCCAGTACTTC. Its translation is CASSLGGGEETQYF.

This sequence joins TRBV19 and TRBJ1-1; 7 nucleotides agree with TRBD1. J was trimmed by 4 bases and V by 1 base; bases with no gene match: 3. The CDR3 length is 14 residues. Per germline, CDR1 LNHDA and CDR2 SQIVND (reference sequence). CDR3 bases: TGTGCCAGTAGTATAGTGGGGACAGTCACTGAAGCTTTCTTT. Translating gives CASSIVGTVTEAFF.

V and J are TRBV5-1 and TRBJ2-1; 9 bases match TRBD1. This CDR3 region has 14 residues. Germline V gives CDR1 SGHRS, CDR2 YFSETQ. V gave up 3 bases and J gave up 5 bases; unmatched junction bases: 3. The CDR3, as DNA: TGCGCCAGCAGCTCCTGGACAGGGGACAATGAGCAGTTCTTC. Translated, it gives CASSSWTGDNEQFF.

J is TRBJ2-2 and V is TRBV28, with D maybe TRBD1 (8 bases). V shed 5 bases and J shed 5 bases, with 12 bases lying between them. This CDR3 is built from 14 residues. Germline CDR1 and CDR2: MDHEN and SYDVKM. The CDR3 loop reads CASSEQGGTGELFF. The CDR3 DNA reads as TGTGCCAGCAGTGAACAGGGGGGGACCGGGGAGCTGTTTTTT.

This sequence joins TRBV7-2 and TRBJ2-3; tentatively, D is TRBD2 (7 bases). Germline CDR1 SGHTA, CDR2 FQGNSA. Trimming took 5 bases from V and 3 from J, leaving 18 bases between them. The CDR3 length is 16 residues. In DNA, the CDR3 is TGTGCCAGCAGCCCCCTGTGGGGGGGGGCGACAGATACGCAGTATTTT. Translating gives CASSPLWGGATDTQYF.

CDR3 protein: CASSLLGSGTGAYNEQFF. The CDR3, as DNA: TGTGCCAGCAGTTTGTTGGGATCCGGGACAGGGGCCTACAATGAGCAGTTCTTC. The V call is TRBV28, the J call TRBJ2-1; 10 nucleotides line up with TRBD1. V lost 3 bases to trimming and J lost 2 bases; unmatched junction nucleotides: 10. The CDR3 is 18 residues long. Germline V gives CDR1 MDHEN, CDR2 SYDVKM.

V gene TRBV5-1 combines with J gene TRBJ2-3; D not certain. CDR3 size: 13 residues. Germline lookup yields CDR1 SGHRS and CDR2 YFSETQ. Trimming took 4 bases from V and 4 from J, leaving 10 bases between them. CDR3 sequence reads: CASSLPSPDTQYF. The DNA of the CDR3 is TGCGCCAGCAGCCTCCCAAGCCCAGATACGCAGTATTTT.

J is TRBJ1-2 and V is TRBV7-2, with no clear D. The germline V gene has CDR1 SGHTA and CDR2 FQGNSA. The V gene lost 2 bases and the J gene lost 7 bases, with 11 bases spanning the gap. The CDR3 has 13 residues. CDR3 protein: CASSLITGVGYTF. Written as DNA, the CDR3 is TGTGCCAGCAGCTTAATTACTGGGGTTGGCTACACCTTC.

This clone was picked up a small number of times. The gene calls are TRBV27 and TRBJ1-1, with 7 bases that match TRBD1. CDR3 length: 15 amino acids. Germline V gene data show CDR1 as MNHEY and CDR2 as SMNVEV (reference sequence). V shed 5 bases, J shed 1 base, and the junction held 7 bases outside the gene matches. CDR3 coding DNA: TGTGCCAGCAGTAAAGGGGGCGCAGGGAACACTGAAGCTTTCTTT. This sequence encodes CASSKGGAGNTEAFF.

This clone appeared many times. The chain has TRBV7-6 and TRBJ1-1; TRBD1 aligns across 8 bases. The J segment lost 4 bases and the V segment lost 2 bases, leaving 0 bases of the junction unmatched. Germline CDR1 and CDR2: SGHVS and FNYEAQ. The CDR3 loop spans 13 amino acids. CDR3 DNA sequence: TGTGCCAGCAGCTTAACAGGGGGCACTGAAGCTTTCTTT. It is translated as CASSLTGGTEAFF. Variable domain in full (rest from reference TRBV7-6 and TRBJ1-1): GAGVSQSPRYKVTKRGQDVALRCDPISGHVSLYWYRQALGQGPEFLTYFNYEAQQDKSGLPNDRFSAERPEGSISTLTIQRTEQRDSAMYRCASSLTGGTEAFFGQGTRLTVV.

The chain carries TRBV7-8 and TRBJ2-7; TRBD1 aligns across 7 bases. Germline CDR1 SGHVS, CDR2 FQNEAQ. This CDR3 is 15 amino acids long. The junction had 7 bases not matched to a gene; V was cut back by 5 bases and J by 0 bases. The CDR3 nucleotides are TGTGCCAGCAGCCGCCGCCGGGACAGCTCCTACGAGCAGTACTTC. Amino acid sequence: CASSRRRDSSYEQYF.

The CDR3 DNA sequence: TGCGCCAGCAGCCTACAGGGGGCTTCCTTGGATGAGCAGTTCTTC. Translating gives CASSLQGASLDEQFF. This chain uses TRBV5-1 with TRBJ2-1; 9 bases map to TRBD1. Germline V gene data show CDR1 as SGHRS and CDR2 as YFSETQ. This CDR3 is 15 amino acids long. The J segment lost 8 bases and the V segment lost 4 bases, leaving 10 bases of the junction unmatched.

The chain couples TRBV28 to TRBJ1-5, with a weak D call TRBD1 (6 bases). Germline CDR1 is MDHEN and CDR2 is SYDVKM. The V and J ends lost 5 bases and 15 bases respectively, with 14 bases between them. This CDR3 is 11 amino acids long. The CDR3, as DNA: TGTGCCAGCAGTCATACAGGGATGGCGCATTTT. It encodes CASSHTGMAHF.

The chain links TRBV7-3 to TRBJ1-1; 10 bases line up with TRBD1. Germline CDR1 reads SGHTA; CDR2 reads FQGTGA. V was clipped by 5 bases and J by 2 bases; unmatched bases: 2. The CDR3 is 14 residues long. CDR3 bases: TGTGCCAGCAGCCGGACAGGGGGAAACACTGAAGCTTTCTTT. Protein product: CASSRTGGNTEAFF.